This T cell receptor (beta chain) was profiled in a study of OX40 agonist ivuxolimab in advanced cancers. Whole-study findings and limits: CD4+ and CD8+ T cells in blood underwent clonal expansion by week 6 at 0.1 to 3.0 mg/kg.

Autoimmune disease history or systemic immunosuppression led to patient exclusion. Note on this clone: Its matching antigen is unknown.

Germline V lookup: CDR1 SGHNT, CDR2 YYREEE (reference sequence). Trimming took off 5 bases at V and 5 bases at J, with 23 bases between the two ends. CDR3 size: 16 residues. The table came from immunoSEQ multiplex PCR; TCRdb's copy has only in-frame clones and leaves some out. The repertoire consists of around 48,000 clones, with 65% to 85% occurring once and the leading ten covering roughly 1.1%. This chain connects TRBV5-4 to TRBJ2-7, with TRBD2 as a possible D gene (6 bases). The TCR originated in an adult with an advanced solid tumor such as melanoma, head and neck, liver or kidney cancer. This specimen consisted of CD4+ or CD8+ T cells sorted from blood, obtained in a trial of the OX40 agonist ivuxolimab. The CDR3 sequence: CASRPGLRESSHEQYF. The CDR3, as DNA: TGTGCCAGCAGACCGGGACTCCGCGAAAGTTCCCACGAGCAGTACTTC.